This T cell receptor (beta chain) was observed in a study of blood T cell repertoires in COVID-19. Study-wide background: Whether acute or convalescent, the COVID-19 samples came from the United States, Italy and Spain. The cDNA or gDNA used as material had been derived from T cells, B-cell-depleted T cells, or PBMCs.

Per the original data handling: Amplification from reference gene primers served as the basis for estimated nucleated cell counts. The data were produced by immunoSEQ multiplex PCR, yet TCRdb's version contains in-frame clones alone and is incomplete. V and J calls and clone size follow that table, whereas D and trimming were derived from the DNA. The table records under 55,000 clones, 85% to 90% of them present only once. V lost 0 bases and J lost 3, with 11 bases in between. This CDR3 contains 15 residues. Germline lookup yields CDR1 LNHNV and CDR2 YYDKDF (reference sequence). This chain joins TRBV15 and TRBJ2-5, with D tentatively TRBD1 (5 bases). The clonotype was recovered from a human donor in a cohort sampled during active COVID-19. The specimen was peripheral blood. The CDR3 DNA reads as TGTGCCACCAGCAGAGATCGGGTCAGGGAAGAGACCCAGTACTTC. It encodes CATSRDRVREETQYF.